The sequence of this TCR beta chain was determined in a study of cytomegalovirus exposure and HLA in healthy donors. Study findings and constraints: In vitro, three CMV-associated chains proved specific for CMV antigens. Highest at DRB1 and lowest at HLA-C, TCR association rates differed among HLA loci in a later analysis. Rarity held for most TCR sequences, but there were some public TCRs that occurred in many donors.

This clone was recorded once. Its matching antigen is unknown. Germline CDR1 and CDR2: SGHVS and FNYEAQ. V lost 2 bases and J 12 bases, leaving 17 bases between the germline ends. The CDR3 is 13 amino acids. Primers for the PCR totalled 60 Vbeta and 13 Jbeta. Clones were sequenced by immunoSEQ multiplex PCR, and TCRdb holds only the in-frame ones, with some missing. This table holds 150,000 or so clones, 65% to 80% found once. The J gene is TRBJ2-7, the V gene TRBV7-6, with D possibly being TRBD2 (6 bases). The clonotype was recovered from a male donor in good health and CMV-seronegative. Sequenced: PBMCs. In DNA, the CDR3 is TGTGCCAGCAGCTTATCCCGCGCGGGACTTATGTACTTC. The encoded protein is CASSLSRAGLMYF.